Presented here are 9 T cell receptor beta chains from one specimen sequenced in a study of identical twins. TCRdb re-called the 5' RACE reads with MiXCR, one entry per CDR3 protein. The sample includes around 500,000 distinct CDR3 sequences, 14% of them seen just once. These sequences were also reported in another study, on yellow fever vaccine responses in identical twins.

The sample comprised CD4+ T cells sorted from blood. The receptor set was obtained from a young woman in good health.

This clonotype turned up a few times. The rearrangement joins TRBV12-3 or TRBV12-4 to TRBJ2-1; D gene ambiguous. Trimming removed 5 bases from V and 0 bases from J, with 11 bases in between. This CDR3 has 15 residues. In DNA form, the CDR3 reads TGTGCCAGCAGTCCCCAAGCAGTCTCCTACAATGAGCAGTTCTTC. The encoded protein is CASSPQAVSYNEQFF.

This clonotype occurred a few times. The gene calls are TRBV7-2 and TRBJ2-1; 10 nucleotides match TRBD2. The trim removed 5 bases at V and 9 bases at J, leaving 7 bases unmatched. In germline, CDR1 is SGHTA, CDR2 FQGNSA. This CDR3 is built from 14 residues. The CDR3 region is CASSTLAGAGEQFF. The CDR3 nucleotides are TGTGCCAGCAGCACGCTAGCGGGAGCAGGTGAGCAGTTCTTC.

This clonotype showed up just a few times. The genes are TRBV12-3 or TRBV12-4 and TRBJ1-2, with D perhaps TRBD1 (6 bases). V was shortened by 3 bases and J by 0 bases, with 11 bases between the two germline ends. This CDR3 comprises 15 residues. As DNA, the CDR3 is TGTGCCAGCAGTTTTGGTACAGGGTCTAACTATGGCTACACCTTC. It specifies CASSFGTGSNYGYTF.

This chain uses TRBV7-8 with TRBJ2-7, with D hard to call. The germline V gene has CDR1 SGHVS and CDR2 FQNEAQ. The CDR3 runs 16 residues. Trimming took 3 bases from V and 6 from J, leaving 21 bases between them. CDR3 in DNA: TGTGCCAGCAGCTTTGGGGTCCGGGTCGAATCTGGCGAGCAGTACTTC. It translates to CASSFGVRVESGEQYF.

The gene calls are TRBV15 and TRBJ2-2; 10 bases are shared with TRBD2. Germline lookup yields CDR1 LNHNV and CDR2 YYDKDF (reference sequence). Losses at the gene ends were 6 bases for V and 1 base for J; bases not matched to a gene: 8. CDR3 size: 17 residues. The CDR3 bases are TGTGCCACCAGATATACTAGCGGGGTTTGGAACACCGGGGAGCTGTTTTTT. This codes for CATRYTSGVWNTGELFF.

The table lists this clonotype with a few counts. This chain uses TRBV2 with TRBJ1-1; 10 bases map to TRBD1. This CDR3 spans 13 amino acids. The junction had 2 bases not matched to a gene; V was cut back by 5 bases and J by 5 bases. Germline V gives CDR1 SNHLY, CDR2 FYNNEI. The CDR3 spells CASSRQGATEAFF. In DNA, the CDR3 is TGTGCCAGCAGTCGACAGGGGGCAACTGAAGCTTTCTTT.

This clonotype has a handful of counts. The J gene is TRBJ2-7, the V gene TRBV7-2; 12 bases fit TRBD2. J was trimmed by 7 bases and V by 6 bases; bases with no gene match: 13. The length of the CDR3 is 16 residues. CDR1 is SGHTA, CDR2 FQGNSA, per germline. The CDR3 sequence: CASRDRGLAGPREQYF. CDR3 coding DNA: TGTGCCAGCAGAGACAGGGGACTAGCGGGTCCGAGGGAGCAGTACTTC.

This clonotype appeared many times. The genes are TRBV20-1 and TRBJ1-4, with a tentative D call TRBD1 (6 bases). V was clipped by 5 bases and J by 4 bases, with 11 bases between them. Per the germline V gene, CDR1 is DFQATT and CDR2 is SNEGSKA (reference sequence). The CDR3 extends over 13 amino acids. The CDR3, as DNA: TGCAGTGCTGCGGGACAACTTAATGAAAAACTGTTTTTT. Its translation is CSAAGQLNEKLFF.

This rearrangement joins TRBV11-2 to TRBJ2-5, with 7 bases matching TRBD2. Per the germline V gene, CDR1 is SGHAT and CDR2 is FQNNGV. The length of the CDR3 is 14 residues. The trim removed 5 bases at V and 2 bases at J, leaving 5 bases unmatched. CDR3 DNA sequence: TGTGCCAGCAGCGCGCGACTAGCTCAAGAGACCCAGTACTTC. Translation: CASSARLAQETQYF.